This T cell receptor (beta chain) comes out of a study of regulatory T cells in long-lasting Graves disease. Study summary: Antithyroid drugs had been taken by newly diagnosed Graves' patients for under 3 months. Regarding the study as a whole: Favoring TRBV28, TRBJ1-2 and TRBJ2-5 was a feature seen in persistent disease.

The time point: newly diagnosed GD, antithyroid drugs for less than 3 months. Scientists built the TCR library using RNA that was extracted from PBMCs. This CDR3 is built from 14 residues. After removal of 8 bases from V and 4 bases from J, the junction contained 9 bases not matched to a gene. Germline V gene lookup returns CDR1 SEHNR and CDR2 FQNEAQ (reference sequence). Sequencing libraries for TCR beta were prepared with iRepertoire HTBI primers and Arm-PCR of CDR3 regions. TCRdb reprocessed the multiplex PCR reads with MiXCR, giving one entry per CDR3 protein. Found here are fewer than 650,000 distinct CDR3 sequences, 15% to 20% of them singletons; the top ten hold 9.5% to 15%. Concerning this clonotype: What it binds is not known.

These same records also appear under a second study, on T cells in Graves' hyperthyroidism and ophthalmopathy. As that study records: Recently diagnosed hyperthyroidism of less than 2 months' duration affected patients aged 18 to 65. The primer set for the first-round RT-PCR of the TCR CDR3 was HTBI.

The chain carries TRBV7-9 and TRBJ2-7; TRBD1 aligns across 9 bases. Here the sequenced sample was peripheral blood mononuclear cells (PBMCs), taken at new diagnosis, from a patient treated with antithyroid drugs. This TCR was recovered from a man aged 18-30 years with Graves disease. The CDR3 region is CASDGTGTGYEQYF. The CDR3 DNA follows: TGTGCCAGCGACGGGACAGGGACGGGATACGAGCAGTACTTC.